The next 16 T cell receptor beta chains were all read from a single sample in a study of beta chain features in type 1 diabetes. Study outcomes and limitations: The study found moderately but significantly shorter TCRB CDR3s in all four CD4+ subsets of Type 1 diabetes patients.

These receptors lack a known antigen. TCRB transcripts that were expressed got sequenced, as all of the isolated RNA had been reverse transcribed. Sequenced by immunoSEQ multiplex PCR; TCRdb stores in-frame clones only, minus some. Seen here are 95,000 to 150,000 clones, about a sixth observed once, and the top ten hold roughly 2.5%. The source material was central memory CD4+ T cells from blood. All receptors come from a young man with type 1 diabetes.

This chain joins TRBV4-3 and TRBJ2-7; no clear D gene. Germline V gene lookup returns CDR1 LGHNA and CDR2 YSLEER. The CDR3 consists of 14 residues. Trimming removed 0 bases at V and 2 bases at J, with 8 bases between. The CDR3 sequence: CASSQDTQAYEQYF. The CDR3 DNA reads TGCGCCAGCAGCCAAGATACGCAGGCCTACGAGCAGTACTTC.

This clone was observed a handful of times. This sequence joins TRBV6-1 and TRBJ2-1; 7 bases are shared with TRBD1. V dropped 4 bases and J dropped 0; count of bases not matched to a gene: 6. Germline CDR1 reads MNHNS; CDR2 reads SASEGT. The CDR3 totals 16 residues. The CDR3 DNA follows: TGTGCCAGCAGTGCACTACAGGGGCCCTCCTACAATGAGCAGTTCTTC. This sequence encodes CASSALQGPSYNEQFF.

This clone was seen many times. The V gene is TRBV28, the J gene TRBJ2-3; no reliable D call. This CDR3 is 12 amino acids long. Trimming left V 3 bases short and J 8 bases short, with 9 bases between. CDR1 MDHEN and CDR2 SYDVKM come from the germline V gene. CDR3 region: CASSLRLSTQYF. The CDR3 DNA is TGTGCCAGCAGTTTGCGGTTGTCTACGCAGTATTTT.

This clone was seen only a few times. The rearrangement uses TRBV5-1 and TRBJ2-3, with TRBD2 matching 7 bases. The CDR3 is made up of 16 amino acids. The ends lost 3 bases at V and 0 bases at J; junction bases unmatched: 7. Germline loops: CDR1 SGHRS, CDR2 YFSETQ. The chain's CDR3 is CASSSSASGSTDTQYF. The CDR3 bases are TGCGCCAGCAGCTCTTCCGCTAGCGGTAGCACAGATACGCAGTATTTT.

CDR3 residues: CASSTGDSTDTQYF. For the CDR3, the DNA is TGCGCCAGCAGCACAGGGGATTCCACAGATACGCAGTATTTT. This rearrangement joins TRBV5-1 to TRBJ2-3, with TRBD1 matching 7 bases. CDR3 length: 14 residues. J gave up 2 bases and V 4 bases, and 4 bases lay outside the gene matches. Germline CDR1 reads SGHRS; CDR2 reads YFSETQ.

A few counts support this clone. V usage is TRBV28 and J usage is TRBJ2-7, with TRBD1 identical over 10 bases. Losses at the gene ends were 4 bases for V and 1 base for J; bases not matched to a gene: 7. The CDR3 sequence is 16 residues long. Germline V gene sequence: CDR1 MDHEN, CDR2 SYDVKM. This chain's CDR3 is CASSSGGQGRSYEQYF. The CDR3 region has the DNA TGTGCCAGCAGTTCGGGGGGACAGGGGAGGTCCTACGAGCAGTACTTC.

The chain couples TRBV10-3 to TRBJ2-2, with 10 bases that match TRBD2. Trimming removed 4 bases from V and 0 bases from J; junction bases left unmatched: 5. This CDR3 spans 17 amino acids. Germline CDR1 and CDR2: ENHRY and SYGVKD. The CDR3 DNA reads TGTGCCATCAGTGTATCTAGCGGGGGACCGAACACCGGGGAGCTGTTTTTT. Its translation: CAISVSSGGPNTGELFF.

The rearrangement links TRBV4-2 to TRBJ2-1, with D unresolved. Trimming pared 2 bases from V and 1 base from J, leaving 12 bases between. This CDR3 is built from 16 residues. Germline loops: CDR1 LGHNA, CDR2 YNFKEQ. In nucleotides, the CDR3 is TGTGCCAGCAGCCAAAGGGCTCAGGTGTCCTACAATGAGCAGTTCTTC. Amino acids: CASSQRAQVSYNEQFF.

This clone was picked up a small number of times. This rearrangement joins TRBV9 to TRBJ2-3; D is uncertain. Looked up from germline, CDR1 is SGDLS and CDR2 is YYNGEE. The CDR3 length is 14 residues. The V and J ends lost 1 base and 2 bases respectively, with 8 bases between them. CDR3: CASSVMSTTDTQYF. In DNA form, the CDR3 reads TGTGCCAGCAGCGTAATGAGTACCACAGATACGCAGTATTTT.

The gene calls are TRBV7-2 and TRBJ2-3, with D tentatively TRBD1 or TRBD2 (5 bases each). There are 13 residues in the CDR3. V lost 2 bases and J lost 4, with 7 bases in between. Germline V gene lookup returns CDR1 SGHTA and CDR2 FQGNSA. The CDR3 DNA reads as TGTGCCAGCAGCTTACAGGGACCAGATACGCAGTATTTT. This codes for CASSLQGPDTQYF.

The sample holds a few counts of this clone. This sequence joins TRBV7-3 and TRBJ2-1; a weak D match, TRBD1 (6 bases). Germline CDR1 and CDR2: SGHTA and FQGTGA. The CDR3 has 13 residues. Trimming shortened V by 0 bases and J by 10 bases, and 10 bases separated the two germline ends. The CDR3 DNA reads TGTGCCAGCAGCTTAACTCCAGGGGCCGAGCAGTTCTTC. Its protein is CASSLTPGAEQFF.

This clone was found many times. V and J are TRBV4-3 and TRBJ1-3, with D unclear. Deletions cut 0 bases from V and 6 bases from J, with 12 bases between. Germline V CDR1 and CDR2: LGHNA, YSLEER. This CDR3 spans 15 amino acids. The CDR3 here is CASSQDLGLANTIYF. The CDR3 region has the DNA TGCGCCAGCAGCCAAGATTTGGGGTTAGCAAACACCATATATTTT.

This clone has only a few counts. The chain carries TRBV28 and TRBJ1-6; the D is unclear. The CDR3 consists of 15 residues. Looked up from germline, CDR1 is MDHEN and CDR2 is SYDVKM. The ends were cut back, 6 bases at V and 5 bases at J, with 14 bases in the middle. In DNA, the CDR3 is TGTGCCAGCAGGGGTCCTGGAGGGAATAATTCACCCCTCCACTTT. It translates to CASRGPGGNNSPLHF.

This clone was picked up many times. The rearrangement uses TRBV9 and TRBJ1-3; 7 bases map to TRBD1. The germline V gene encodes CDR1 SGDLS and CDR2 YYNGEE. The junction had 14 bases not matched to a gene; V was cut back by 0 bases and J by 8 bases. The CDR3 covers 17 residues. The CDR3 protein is CASSVGLGGGKGDTIYF. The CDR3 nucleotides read TGTGCCAGCAGCGTAGGCCTCGGAGGGGGCAAAGGAGACACCATATATTTT.

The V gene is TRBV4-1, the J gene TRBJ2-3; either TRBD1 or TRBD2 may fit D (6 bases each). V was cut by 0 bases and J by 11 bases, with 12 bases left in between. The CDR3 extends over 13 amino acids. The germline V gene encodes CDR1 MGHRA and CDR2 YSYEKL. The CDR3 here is CASSQEGGYKQYF. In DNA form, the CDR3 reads TGCGCCAGCAGCCAAGAAGGGGGGTATAAGCAGTATTTT.

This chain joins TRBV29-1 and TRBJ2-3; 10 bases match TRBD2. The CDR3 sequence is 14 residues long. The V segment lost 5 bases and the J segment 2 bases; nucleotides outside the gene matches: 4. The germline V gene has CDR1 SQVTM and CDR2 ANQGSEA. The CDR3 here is CSVLAGASTDTQYF. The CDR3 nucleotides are TGCAGCGTTCTAGCGGGGGCCTCCACAGATACGCAGTATTTT.